The 2 T cell receptor beta chains presented below share a single source sample, sequenced in a study of control samples from healthy donors and cancer patients. Sequencing used immunoSEQ multiplex PCR; TCRdb keeps in-frame clones, though not all of them. The sample includes about 120,000 clones, about 89% of them seen just once. Sequencing used blood. These receptors were taken from a man aged 45-65 years in good health.

The rearrangement joins TRBV9 to TRBJ2-2; the D gene is possibly TRBD2 (6 bases). Trimming left V 0 bases short and J 7 bases short, with 22 bases between. The CDR3 loop spans 18 amino acids. Per the germline V gene, CDR1 is SGDLS and CDR2 is YYNGEE. The CDR3 is CASSVGPHKITSLGELFF. As DNA, the CDR3 is TGTGCCAGCAGCGTAGGCCCTCATAAGATTACTAGCCTCGGGGAGCTGTTTTTT.

This clone was seen more than once but under ten times. The chain joins TRBV7-9 to TRBJ2-2, with 7 bases identical to TRBD1. The V and J ends lost 2 bases and 4 bases, in that order; junction bases with no gene match: 4. The germline V gene encodes CDR1 SEHNR and CDR2 FQNEAQ (reference sequence). The CDR3 has 15 amino acids. CDR3 coding DNA: TGTGCCAGCAGCTTAAGGACAGGTAGCACCGGGGAGCTGTTTTTT. Translated, it gives CASSLRTGSTGELFF.